The T cell receptor beta chain described here comes from a study of T cells after posttransplantation cyclophosphamide. Findings and limits, study-wide: Donor-recipient repertoire similarity was low at 1-2 months, rising over year one. Blood and skin or GI T cell repertoires showed limited TRB overlap. After PTCy, TRB diversity resembled that of CNI/methotrexate controls.

Treatment was busulfan-fludarabine conditioning, a marrow graft, and cyclophosphamide on days +3 and +4. The data were produced by immunoSEQ multiplex PCR, yet TCRdb's version contains in-frame clones alone and is incomplete. The table has some 2,000 clones, around 81% seen once. Germline V gene data show CDR1 as SGHDT and CDR2 as YYEEEE. This CDR3 has 13 amino acids. V gave up 4 bases and J gave up 6 bases, with 10 bases separating them. In regard to this clone: Antigen specificity is unknown.

The gene calls are TRBV5-6 and TRBJ2-2; possibly TRBD1 for D (6 bases). Sequenced here: CD8+ T cells sorted from blood, sampled less than 370 days after allogeneic stem cell transplant with posttransplant cyclophosphamide. The TCR sequence derives from a male patient aged 50 to 59 who received an allogeneic stem cell transplant from a related donor and was CMV-positive. Some T cells may be graft donor cells. The DNA of the CDR3 is TGTGCCAGCAGCAGGACAGTGCCCGGGGAGCTGTTTTTT. Encoded protein: CASSRTVPGELFF.